Following are 10 T cell receptor beta chains from one sample sequenced in a study of T-cell memory formation after mild COVID-19. Each CDR3 protein is one row after TCRdb ran MiXCR on the 5' RACE reads. This table has some 54,000 distinct CDR3 sequences, over 7.5% appearing once. Sequenced input: PBMCs or a T cell subset sorted from them (not recorded which). The receptor set was obtained from a man between 18 and 29 years old who had mild COVID-19 (a few samples of this study predate the infection). Cell type and time point are not known.

As for this clonotype: At one of its ends the junction is not consistent with the germline gene, which may arise from a read error. The chain joins TRBV5-1 to TRBJ2-2, with D possibly being TRBD2 (5 bases). The CDR3 spans 13 residues. CDR1 and CDR2 from the germline V gene are SGHRS and YFSETQ. The CDR3 DNA sequence: TGCGCCAGCAAGAGGGCCGACACCTGGGAGCTGTTTTTT. Amino acids: CASKRADTWELFF. The whole variable domain, remainder taken from reference TRBV5-1 and TRBJ2-2, is KAGVTQTPRYLIKTRGQQVTLSCSPISGHRSVSWYQQTPGQGLQFLFEYFSETQRNKGNFPGRFSGRQFSNSRSEMNVSTLELGDSALYLCASKRADTWELFFGEGSRLTVL.

In nucleotides, the CDR3 is TGTGCCAGCAGCCCCGGGACAGGGGGCTACAATGAGCAGTTCTTC. Translation gives CASSPGTGGYNEQFF. The chain employs TRBV7-3 and TRBJ2-1; 11 nucleotides line up with TRBD1. The CDR3 totals 15 residues. V was clipped by 5 bases and J by 3 bases; unmatched bases: 3. Germline V gene data show CDR1 as SGHTA and CDR2 as FQGTGA.

The genes are TRBV28 and TRBJ1-2; D remains unclear. The CDR3 is 13 residues long. Trimming took 2 bases from V and 8 from J, leaving 12 bases between them. Per germline, CDR1 MDHEN and CDR2 SYDVKM. CDR3 in amino acids: CASSLRSPEGYTF. CDR3 in DNA: TGTGCCAGCAGTTTAAGGAGTCCTGAGGGCTACACCTTC.

This clonotype was seen ten or more times. V is TRBV12-3 or TRBV12-4 and J is TRBJ2-1; maybe TRBD2 (6 bases). The V end was cut by 2 bases, the J end by 10 bases, with 9 bases between. The CDR3 contains 12 residues. The CDR3 DNA is TGTGCCAGCAGTTTATGGAGCGGGGAGCAGTTCTTC. Translated, it gives CASSLWSGEQFF.

There are a few counts of this clonotype. The genes are TRBV6-1 and TRBJ1-2; D is undetermined. Germline CDR1 is MNHNS and CDR2 is SASEGT. The V end lost 7 bases, the J end lost 8 bases, and 14 bases lay between the germline ends. The length of the CDR3 is 12 residues. The CDR3, as DNA: TGTGCCAGCACCGAATCCATTGGAGGCTACACCTTC. This codes for CASTESIGGYTF.

This clonotype was observed a handful of times. The V gene is TRBV7-3, the J gene TRBJ2-3; D is uncertain. CDR1 SGHTA and CDR2 FQGTGA come from the germline V gene. V was shortened by 4 bases and J by 4 bases, with 9 bases between the two germline ends. The CDR3 is 13 amino acids. The CDR3 coding sequence is TGTGCCAGCAGCTCCTTAGTGCCAGATACGCAGTATTTT. Encoded protein: CASSSLVPDTQYF.

V and J are TRBV10-3 and TRBJ2-3; 10 bases agree with TRBD2. Germline values: CDR1 ENHRY, CDR2 SYGVKD. The CDR3 has 17 residues. The junction had 10 bases not matched to a gene; V was cut back by 2 bases and J by 5 bases. The CDR3 region has the DNA TGTGCCATCAGTGAGCAACTATTACTAGCGGGGTTAGATACGCAGTATTTT. Translation gives CAISEQLLLAGLDTQYF.

By sample fraction, this clonotype is medium-sized. The gene calls are TRBV7-2 and TRBJ2-7; D uncertain. There are 13 residues in the CDR3. Per germline, CDR1 SGHTA and CDR2 FQGNSA. Trimming stripped 2 bases from V and 11 bases from J, with 16 bases between. The CDR3 region has the DNA TGTGCCAGCAGCTTAAATCAAAGGGATGTGGAGTACTTC. Encoded protein: CASSLNQRDVEYF.

This clonotype was seen a handful of times. The chain has TRBV18 and TRBJ1-1; the match to TRBD1 covers 9 bases. After removal of 4 bases from V and 1 base from J, the junction contained 10 bases not matched to a gene. This CDR3 comprises 17 residues. CDR1 KGHSH and CDR2 LQKENI come from the germline V gene. CDR3 residues: CASSQAGTGFRNTEAFF. The CDR3 DNA follows: TGTGCCAGCTCACAGGCCGGGACAGGGTTTCGGAACACTGAAGCTTTCTTT.

This clonotype was picked up a small number of times. The chain joins TRBV20-1 to TRBJ2-5; 7 positions match TRBD2. Germline CDR1 and CDR2: DFQATT and SNEGSKA (reference sequence). The CDR3 is 15 residues long. V lost 6 bases to trimming and J lost 7 bases; unmatched junction nucleotides: 17. CDR3 in amino acids: CSANSIAGLTGTQYF. Written as DNA, the CDR3 is TGCAGTGCCAACTCCATAGCGGGTTTAACGGGGACCCAGTACTTC.